One and the same sample provided the 30 T cell receptor beta chains below, sequenced in a study of early T cells in non-severe SARS-CoV-2 infection. In TCRdb, the 5' RACE reads were re-called with MiXCR into one record per CDR3 protein. This table holds tens of thousands of distinct CDR3 sequences, around 9.3% found once. The sample consisted of whole blood. These receptor sequences come from an adult who was a healthcare worker with PCR-confirmed SARS-CoV-2 infection or an uninfected control (not recorded which).

The V call is TRBV7-3, the J call TRBJ2-1; D tentatively reads TRBD1 or TRBD2 (5 bases each). The CDR3 runs to 13 residues. The germline V and J ends were trimmed by 4 bases and 10 bases, with 14 bases remaining between them. Germline lookup yields CDR1 SGHTA and CDR2 FQGTGA. Here the CDR3 reads CASSSTFRDEQFF. CDR3 DNA sequence: TGTGCCAGCAGCTCCACGTTTCGGGACGAGCAGTTCTTC.

The chain uses TRBV7-9 and TRBJ2-1; D remains ambiguous. Germline V gene lookup returns CDR1 SEHNR and CDR2 FQNEAQ (reference sequence). The CDR3 is 16 residues long. V dropped 4 bases and J dropped 2 bases, with 15 bases sitting between them. The CDR3 region has the DNA TGTGCCAGCAGCTCAATATGGGGTAATCCCTACAATGAGCAGTTCTTC. It is translated as CASSSIWGNPYNEQFF.

This clonotype was counted only a few times. The chain recombines TRBV11-2 with TRBJ1-2; a possible D gene is TRBD1 (6 bases). V lost 10 bases and J 1 base, leaving 13 bases between the germline ends. Germline V gives CDR1 SGHAT, CDR2 FQNNGV. The CDR3 runs 13 residues. The CDR3: CATRPGHNYGYTF. The CDR3 region has the DNA TGTGCCACCCGACCGGGACATAACTATGGCTACACCTTC.

This clonotype was seen at least ten times. This chain connects TRBV6-2 or TRBV6-3 to TRBJ2-7; D gene ambiguous. CDR3 length equals 11 residues. Trimming removed 5 bases from V and 2 bases from J, with 4 bases in between. The V gene's germline CDR1 is MNHEY and CDR2 SVGEGT. CDR3 coding DNA: TGTGCCAGCAGTAACGCCTACGAGCAGTACTTC. Amino acid sequence: CASSNAYEQYF.

The DNA of the CDR3 is TGCAGCGTTGAAGGGACCACAGATACGCAGTATTTT. Translating it yields CSVEGTTDTQYF. The chain is built from TRBV29-1 and TRBJ2-3, with D hard to call. The CDR3 has 12 amino acids. Per germline, CDR1 SQVTM and CDR2 ANQGSEA. The germline V and J ends were trimmed by 1 base and 2 bases, with 4 bases remaining between them.

The V call is TRBV4-1, the J call TRBJ1-6; D is ambiguous. CDR1 and CDR2 from the germline V gene are MGHRA and YSYEKL. This CDR3 contains 15 residues. With 5 bases removed from V and 4 bases from J, the gap between germline ends came to 12 bases. DNA for the CDR3: TGCGCCAGCAGCTTCCGTGCGGGGTATAATTCACCCCTCCACTTT. Translated, it gives CASSFRAGYNSPLHF.

The chain couples TRBV5-5 to TRBJ1-1; no clear D gene. Germline CDR1 reads SGHKS; CDR2 reads YYEKEE (reference sequence). The CDR3 contains 13 residues. Between the trimmed V and J ends, which lost 9 bases and 3 bases, there was a span of 15 bases. This chain's CDR3 is CATRLLLDTEAFF. As DNA, the CDR3 is TGTGCCACCAGGCTCTTGCTAGACACTGAAGCTTTCTTT.

A few counts support this clonotype. This chain uses TRBV11-2 with TRBJ1-1; D is unresolved. Trimming left V 0 bases short and J 5 bases short, with 7 bases between. The CDR3 is 13 amino acids. The germline gives CDR1 SGHAT, CDR2 FQNNGV. CDR3 region: CASSLEIGTEAFF. In DNA form, the CDR3 reads TGTGCCAGCAGCTTAGAGATTGGAACTGAAGCTTTCTTT.

J is TRBJ2-5 and V is TRBV3-1; D uncertain. This CDR3 is 15 amino acids long. V was cut by 0 bases and J by 4 bases, with 12 bases left in between. The germline gives CDR1 LGHDT, CDR2 YNNKEL (reference sequence). CDR3 region: CASSQDIWQLETQYF. In DNA form, the CDR3 reads TGTGCCAGCAGCCAAGATATATGGCAGCTAGAGACCCAGTACTTC.

A few counts support this clonotype. V gene TRBV10-2 combines with J gene TRBJ1-4, with D possibly being TRBD1 (5 bases). CDR1 WSHSY and CDR2 SAAADI come from the germline V gene. The CDR3 consists of 13 residues. V dropped 1 base and J dropped 8 bases, with 8 bases sitting between them. The CDR3 DNA follows: TGCGCCAGCAGTGAGTTCCAGGGAGAAAAACTGTTTTTT. This translates into CASSEFQGEKLFF.

The chain joins TRBV6-2 or TRBV6-3 to TRBJ2-3; possible D gene TRBD2, 7 bases. The CDR3 is 15 amino acids. The V end lost 7 bases, the J end lost 4 bases, and 18 bases lay between the germline ends. CDR1 and CDR2 (germline): MNHEY, SVGEGT. CDR3 DNA: TGTGCCAGCACCTTAAGGGGGGGCCAGCCAGATACGCAGTATTTT. Amino acids: CASTLRGGQPDTQYF.

The J gene is TRBJ2-1, the V gene TRBV10-1; TRBD2 matches at 9 bases. The CDR3 contains 16 residues. The ends lost 7 bases at V and 7 bases at J; junction bases unmatched: 14. Per the germline V gene, CDR1 is WNHNN and CDR2 is SYGVQD (reference sequence). CDR3: CASTFGRGGVTNEQFF. DNA of the CDR3: TGCGCCAGCACCTTCGGGCGGGGGGGCGTCACGAATGAGCAGTTCTTC.

There are a few counts of this clonotype. V and J are TRBV19 and TRBJ2-6; 7 positions match TRBD2. The CDR3 has 16 amino acids. V gave up 1 base and J gave up 0 bases; unmatched junction bases: 0. The germline V gene has CDR1 LNHDA and CDR2 SQIVND (reference sequence). The CDR3 nucleotides are TGTGCCAGTAGTATAGCGGGGGGCTCTGGGGCCAACGTCCTGACTTTC. It specifies CASSIAGGSGANVLTF.

This clonotype was observed a handful of times. The chain links TRBV20-1 to TRBJ2-1; D ambiguous. CDR3 length equals 13 residues. Trimming stripped 6 bases from V and 0 bases from J, with 9 bases between. The germline V gene has CDR1 DFQATT and CDR2 SNEGSKA (reference sequence). The CDR3, as DNA: TGCAGTGCGATCAAGAGCTCCTACAATGAGCAGTTCTTC. This gives the protein CSAIKSSYNEQFF.

This sequence joins TRBV7-2 and TRBJ1-5; 8 nucleotides agree with TRBD1. V shed 5 bases, J shed 6 bases, and the junction held 9 bases outside the gene matches. Germline CDR1 is SGHTA and CDR2 is FQGNSA. The CDR3 covers 15 residues. CDR3 loop: CASSQQGGAGQPQHF. CDR3 nucleotides: TGTGCCAGCAGCCAACAGGGGGGCGCGGGTCAGCCCCAGCATTTT.

V and J are TRBV5-8 and TRBJ2-3; 12 bases align to TRBD2. V dropped 2 bases and J dropped 5; count of bases not matched to a gene: 9. Germline V lookup: CDR1 SGHTS, CDR2 YDEGEE. The CDR3 spans 17 residues. The DNA for the CDR3 is TGTGCCAGCAGCTTAGACTCTAGCGGGGGGGCCATAGATACGCAGTATTTT. Residues: CASSLDSSGGAIDTQYF.

The genes are TRBV6-6 and TRBJ2-3; D remains unclear. Germline values: CDR1 MNHNY, CDR2 SVGAGI (reference sequence). This CDR3 has 14 amino acids. Trimming shortened V by 2 bases and J by 4 bases, and 10 bases separated the two germline ends. The CDR3 reads CASSYTQVADTQYF. The CDR3 DNA is TGTGCCAGCAGTTACACCCAGGTTGCAGATACGCAGTATTTT.

This sequence joins TRBV5-6 and TRBJ2-7; 7 nucleotides align to TRBD1. The J segment lost 3 bases and the V segment lost 1 base, leaving 7 bases of the junction unmatched. From germline, CDR1 is SGHDT and CDR2 YYEEEE. CDR3 length equals 15 residues. CDR3 nucleotide sequence: TGTGCCAGCAGCTTGTACAGGACAGGTCGCTACGAGCAGTACTTC. It translates to CASSLYRTGRYEQYF.

The table lists this clonotype with a few counts. The V and J genes are TRBV2 and TRBJ2-7; D tentatively reads TRBD1 or TRBD2 (5 bases each). The CDR3 covers 15 residues. Between the trimmed V and J ends, which lost 8 bases and 3 bases, there was a span of 20 bases. In germline, CDR1 is SNHLY, CDR2 FYNNEI. CDR3 amino acids: CASRDGMWGVYEQYF. In DNA form, the CDR3 reads TGTGCCAGCCGGGACGGGATGTGGGGAGTCTACGAGCAGTACTTC.

This clonotype was counted only a few times. The CDR3 reads CASSSYRGREQYF. CDR3 bases: TGTGCCAGCAGTTCCTACAGGGGGCGCGAGCAGTACTTC. The chain joins TRBV12-3 or TRBV12-4 to TRBJ2-7, with TRBD1 matching 9 bases. The CDR3 runs 13 residues. V lost 4 bases to trimming and J lost 6 bases; unmatched junction nucleotides: 4.

CDR3 residues: CATRGDYPSTDTQYF. For the CDR3, the DNA is TGCGCCACCCGAGGGGACTACCCTTCCACAGATACGCAGTATTTT. V usage is TRBV10-2 and J usage is TRBJ2-3; 7 bases map to TRBD2. CDR3 size: 15 residues. Trimming removed 10 bases from V and 2 bases from J; junction bases left unmatched: 12. Germline V gives CDR1 WSHSY, CDR2 SAAADI.

The J gene is TRBJ2-2, the V gene TRBV7-6; D not resolved. V was shortened by 5 bases and J by 7 bases, with 11 bases between the two germline ends. The CDR3 is made up of 13 amino acids. Per germline, CDR1 SGHVS and CDR2 FNYEAQ. CDR3 sequence (DNA): TGTGCCAGCAGCCTAAGCACAGTCGGGGAGCTGTTTTTT. It translates to CASSLSTVGELFF.

This clonotype was counted at least ten times. The rearrangement links TRBV3-1 to TRBJ2-5; D perhaps matches TRBD2 (6 bases). Looked up from germline, CDR1 is LGHDT and CDR2 is YNNKEL (reference sequence). V was cut by 4 bases and J by 7 bases, with 13 bases left in between. The CDR3 consists of 13 residues. The CDR3: CASSPSASATQYF. DNA for the CDR3: TGTGCCAGCAGCCCTAGCGCCTCGGCGACCCAGTACTTC.

This chain links TRBV12-3 or TRBV12-4 with TRBJ2-2; unclear D gene. The V end was cut by 3 bases, the J end by 6 bases, with 8 bases between. CDR3 length: 13 residues. Here the CDR3 DNA reads TGTGCCAGCAGTTTCACGGGTTCCGGGGAGCTGTTTTTT. This translates into CASSFTGSGELFF.

The gene calls are TRBV3-1 and TRBJ1-2; 8 positions match TRBD1. J gave up 8 bases and V 5 bases, and 7 bases lay outside the gene matches. Germline CDR1 reads LGHDT; CDR2 reads YNNKEL (reference sequence). This CDR3 is built from 13 residues. The CDR3 region is CASSNGQGGGYTF. CDR3 sequence (DNA): TGTGCCAGCAGCAACGGACAGGGTGGAGGCTACACCTTC.

This clonotype was detected ten times or more. The rearrangement joins TRBV20-1 to TRBJ2-3, with D uncertain. This CDR3 has 13 residues. V lost 7 bases and J 0 bases, leaving 11 bases between the germline ends. CDR1 is DFQATT, CDR2 SNEGSKA, per germline (reference sequence). CDR3 amino acids: CSGVGLSTDTQYF. The CDR3 DNA sequence: TGCAGTGGGGTCGGGCTTAGCACAGATACGCAGTATTTT.

This clonotype was counted between two and nine times. This sequence joins TRBV7-9 and TRBJ2-2; no reliable D call. Looked up from germline, CDR1 is SEHNR and CDR2 is FQNEAQ (reference sequence). Trimming took 6 bases from V and 0 from J, leaving 14 bases between them. CDR3 size: 16 residues. The CDR3 region is CASSSSVKANTGELFF. DNA for the CDR3: TGTGCCAGCAGTTCCTCCGTGAAAGCGAACACCGGGGAGCTGTTTTTT.

The chain uses TRBV3-1 and TRBJ2-7; tentative D call: TRBD1 (5 bases). This CDR3 has 11 amino acids. Germline V CDR1 and CDR2: LGHDT, YNNKEL (reference sequence). The V end was cut by 2 bases, the J end by 6 bases, with 5 bases between. CDR3 bases: TGTGCCAGCAGCCAAAGGGGCGAGCAGTACTTC. As protein: CASSQRGEQYF.

This clonotype was picked up a small number of times. This chain joins TRBV7-9 and TRBJ1-2; the match to TRBD1 covers 7 bases. This CDR3 has 16 amino acids. With 1 base clipped from V and 7 bases from J, the junction kept 12 bases outside the gene matches. CDR1 SEHNR and CDR2 FQNEAQ come from the germline V gene (reference sequence). CDR3 residues: CASSLEAGGGTRGYTF. The CDR3 bases are TGTGCCAGCAGCTTAGAAGCAGGGGGAGGTACTCGTGGCTACACCTTC. Supplemented by reference TRBV7-9 and TRBJ1-2, the full variable domain reads DTGVSQNPRHKITKRGQNVTFRCDPISEHNRLYWYRQTLGQGPEFLTYFQNEAQLEKSRLLSDRFSAERPKGSFSTLEIQRTEQGDSAMYLCASSLEAGGGTRGYTFGSGTRLTVV.

On this clonotype itself: Since a much larger clone is just one base distant, this may be a read error. The chain carries TRBV30 and TRBJ1-2, with no clear D. In germline, CDR1 is GTSNPN, CDR2 SVGIG (reference sequence). This CDR3 spans 12 amino acids. This CDR3 is CVWSAQFYGYTF. Written as DNA, the CDR3 is TGTGTCTGGAGCGCACAATTCTATGGCTACACCTTC.